One sample yielded the 30 T cell receptor beta chains listed below, sequenced in a study of graft-versus-host responses after intestinal transplantation. Their recognized antigens are unknown. Generated by immunoSEQ multiplex PCR, the TCRdb table keeps only in-frame clones and is missing some. The table lists fewer than 65,000 clones, around 90% of them singletons. This specimen was unstimulated CD4+ T cells sorted from spleen or lymph node cells, taken before transplant. These receptors were collected from a human donor who was the organ donor for an intestinal transplant.

V gene TRBV14 combines with J gene TRBJ1-3; TRBD1 is a possible D gene (6 bases). The CDR3 is made up of 16 amino acids. V lost 4 bases, J lost 0 bases, and 13 bases lay in between. Germline loops: CDR1 SGHDN, CDR2 FVKESK. The CDR3 sequence: CASSPRQVLSGNTIYF. The CDR3 DNA sequence: TGTGCCAGCAGCCCCCGACAGGTGCTCTCTGGAAACACCATATATTTT.

This chain joins TRBV19 and TRBJ2-7, with D perhaps matching TRBD2 (5 bases). Trimming removed 2 bases from V and 7 bases from J, with 9 bases in between. Germline-derived CDR1 and CDR2 are LNHDA and SQIVND (reference sequence). CDR3 length: 12 residues. CDR3 residues: CASSISRGEQYF. In nucleotides, the CDR3 is TGTGCCAGTAGTATAAGCCGGGGAGAGCAGTACTTC.

The chain uses TRBV4-2 and TRBJ1-4; a weak D match, TRBD1 (6 bases). The V end lost 0 bases, the J end lost 8 bases, and 16 bases lay between the germline ends. Germline V lookup: CDR1 LGHNA, CDR2 YNFKEQ. This CDR3 has 16 amino acids. CDR3 sequence: CASSQETTGGLEKLFF. The CDR3 coding sequence is TGTGCCAGCAGCCAAGAGACGACAGGCGGGTTGGAAAAACTGTTTTTT.

V gene TRBV7-2 combines with J gene TRBJ1-2; no clear D. Germline V gene sequence: CDR1 SGHTA, CDR2 FQGNSA. Trimming removed 3 bases at V and 8 bases at J, with 13 bases between. The CDR3 loop spans 13 amino acids. The CDR3 nucleotides are TGTGCCAGCAGCTTGTCACTCAATGTGGGCTACACCTTC. Its protein product is CASSLSLNVGYTF. Based on the CDR3 plus reference TRBV7-2 and TRBJ1-2, the full variable domain is GAGVSQSPSNKVTEKGKDVELRCDPISGHTALYWYRQSLGQGLEFLIYFQGNSAPDKSGLPSDRFSAERTGGSVSTLTIQRTQQEDSAVYLCASSLSLNVGYTFGSGTRLTVV.

This chain uses TRBV6-4 with TRBJ2-7; 9 bases map to TRBD1. The CDR3 spans 14 residues. Looked up from germline, CDR1 is MRHNA and CDR2 is SNTAGT. The DNA of the CDR3 is TGTGCGACAGGGGGGGGACAGGATATCTACGAGCAGTACTTC. Protein sequence: CATGGGQDIYEQYF.

The V call is TRBV7-9, the J call TRBJ2-3, with 8 bases lining up with TRBD2. V shed 4 bases, J shed 2 bases, and the junction held 11 bases outside the gene matches. The CDR3 runs 17 residues. CDR1 is SEHNR and CDR2 is FQNEAQ in the germline V gene (reference sequence). The CDR3 spells CASSYLPSGFYTDTQYF. CDR3 nucleotides: TGTGCCAGCAGCTACCTCCCTAGCGGGTTCTACACAGATACGCAGTATTTT. The variable domain in full, completed from reference TRBV7-9 and TRBJ2-3, reads DTGVSQNPRHKITKRGQNVTFRCDPISEHNRLYWYRQTLGQGPEFLTYFQNEAQLEKSRLLSDRFSAERPKGSFSTLEIQRTEQGDSAMYLCASSYLPSGFYTDTQYFGPGTRLTVL.

This chain joins TRBV10-1 and TRBJ2-1, with TRBD2 identical over 7 bases. After removal of 4 bases from V and 2 bases from J, the junction contained 5 bases not matched to a gene. CDR1 and CDR2 from the germline V gene are WNHNN and SYGVQD (reference sequence). The CDR3 loop spans 15 amino acids. The CDR3, as DNA: TGCGCCAGCAGTGGGGCGGGAGAACCCTACAATGAGCAGTTCTTC. This codes for CASSGAGEPYNEQFF.

V and J are TRBV15 and TRBJ2-3, with a possible D match to TRBD2 (6 bases). Germline V lookup: CDR1 LNHNV, CDR2 YYDKDF (reference sequence). Deletions cut 9 bases from V and 1 base from J, with 11 bases between. This CDR3 has 13 residues. Written as DNA, the CDR3 is TGTGCCACGAATTTAGCGGGCACAGATACGCAGTATTTT. Translation gives CATNLAGTDTQYF.

This chain connects TRBV21-1 to TRBJ2-1; the DNA was not compared with TRBD2, the D call given in the table. TRBV21-1 is a listed pseudogene. The CDR3 is made up of 16 amino acids. The CDR3 spells CASSKDRGGTYNEQFF. The DNA for the CDR3 is TGTGCCAGCAGCAAAGATCGGGGGGGCACCTACAATGAGCAGTTCTTC.

In its sample, this clone was seen once. The chain carries TRBV7-9 and TRBJ1-2; D call uncertain. V gave up 5 bases and J gave up 0 bases, with 7 bases separating them. CDR3 size: 13 residues. Germline CDR1 and CDR2: SEHNR and FQNEAQ (reference sequence). The DNA for the CDR3 is TGTGCCAGCAGCCTCGGGACTAACTATGGCTACACCTTC. It specifies CASSLGTNYGYTF.

The chain uses TRBV7-3 and TRBJ2-1; no definite D call. Trimming left V 2 bases short and J 3 bases short, with 11 bases between. The CDR3 runs 15 residues. Germline assignment: CDR1 SGHTA and CDR2 FQGTGA. The CDR3 region has the DNA TGTGCCAGCAGCTTATCCAGAACCCTCTACAATGAGCAGTTCTTC. Translated: CASSLSRTLYNEQFF. Together with reference TRBV7-3 and TRBJ2-1, the CDR3 gives the full variable domain: GAGVSQTPSNKVTEKGKYVELRCDPISGHTALYWYRQSLGQGPEFLIYFQGTGAADDSGLPNDRFFAVRPEGSVSTLKIQRTERGDSAVYLCASSLSRTLYNEQFFGPGTRLTVL.

The chain links TRBV29-1 to TRBJ1-2; 7 bases align to TRBD1. V was pared by 5 bases and J by 8 bases, with 8 bases of the junction left unmatched. Per the germline V gene, CDR1 is SQVTM and CDR2 is ANQGSEA. This CDR3 contains 12 residues. CDR3 residues: CSVRQGRYGYTF. The DNA for the CDR3 is TGCAGCGTTCGACAGGGAAGGTACGGCTACACCTTC.

This clone was detected only once. The chain joins TRBV5-1 to TRBJ1-2; 7 nucleotides line up with TRBD1. V was pared by 4 bases and J by 6 bases, with 9 bases of the junction left unmatched. Germline values: CDR1 SGHRS, CDR2 YFSETQ. The CDR3 has 14 residues. The DNA for the CDR3 is TGCGCCAGCAGCACCCCGACAGGGCGCGATGGCTACACCTTC. As protein: CASSTPTGRDGYTF.

Only one count was recorded for this clone. The chain links TRBV10-3 to TRBJ1-2; 7 nucleotides align to TRBD1. From germline, CDR1 is ENHRY and CDR2 SYGVKD. The CDR3 is 16 amino acids. The junction had 10 bases not matched to a gene; V was cut back by 2 bases and J by 4 bases. The CDR3 spells CAISEPGQSDFYGYTF. The CDR3 DNA reads as TGTGCCATCAGTGAGCCGGGACAGTCAGATTTCTATGGCTACACCTTC.

V and J are TRBV5-6 and TRBJ2-7; no clear D. The length of the CDR3 is 12 residues. The germline V gene has CDR1 SGHDT and CDR2 YYEEEE. V lost 3 bases to trimming and J lost 1 base, with 5 bases between them. CDR3 residues: CASSSGSYEQYF. In DNA, the CDR3 is TGTGCCAGCAGCTCCGGTTCCTACGAGCAGTACTTC. Complete variable domain (other parts from reference TRBV5-6 and TRBJ2-7): DAGVTQSPTHLIKTRGQQVTLRCSPKSGHDTVSWYQQALGQGPQFIFQYYEEEERQRGNFPDRFSGHQFPNYSSELNVNALLLGDSALYLCASSSGSYEQYFGPGTRLTVT.

This clone is medium-sized. The chain joins TRBV30 to TRBJ2-2, with D possibly TRBD2 on 5 matching bases. The V gene's germline CDR1 is GTSNPN and CDR2 SVGIG (reference sequence). V was pared by 6 bases and J by 5 bases, with 13 bases between. The CDR3 has 13 amino acids. The CDR3 sequence is CACPRADTGELFF. The CDR3 nucleotides are TGTGCCTGTCCTCGAGCGGATACCGGGGAGCTGTTTTTT.

The chain uses TRBV11-2 and TRBJ2-5, with TRBD2 matching over 13 bases. The CDR3 totals 16 residues. From germline, CDR1 is SGHAT and CDR2 FQNNGV. The J segment lost 2 bases and the V segment lost 5 bases, leaving 5 bases of the junction unmatched. Here the CDR3 reads CASSPRTSGSQETQYF. The CDR3 DNA reads as TGTGCCAGCAGCCCCAGGACTAGCGGGAGTCAAGAGACCCAGTACTTC.

The V gene is TRBV6-4, the J gene TRBJ2-7; 11 nucleotides agree with TRBD2. Trimming removed 6 bases from V and 3 bases from J; junction bases left unmatched: 4. Germline assignment: CDR1 MRHNA and CDR2 SNTAGT. The CDR3 runs 14 residues. The CDR3 sequence: CASSIAGGGYEQYF. Here the CDR3 DNA reads TGTGCCAGCAGCATAGCGGGAGGGGGCTACGAGCAGTACTTC.

The V gene is TRBV12-5, the J gene TRBJ2-7; D ambiguous. The ends were cut back, 1 base at V and 6 bases at J, with 10 bases in the middle. CDR1 is LGHNT, CDR2 FRNRAP, per germline. There are 13 residues in the CDR3. For the CDR3, the DNA is TGTGCTAGTGGTTTGGGAACTCATGGCGAGCAGTACTTC. This sequence encodes CASGLGTHGEQYF.

The chain has TRBV4-1 and TRBJ1-1, with D possibly TRBD1 on 5 matching bases. Per the germline V gene, CDR1 is MGHRA and CDR2 is YSYEKL. CDR3 length equals 13 residues. The ends were cut back, 5 bases at V and 0 bases at J, with 7 bases in the middle. CDR3 protein: CASSNRLNTEAFF. The CDR3 DNA sequence: TGCGCCAGCAGCAACAGGCTGAACACTGAAGCTTTCTTT.

This rearrangement joins TRBV10-1 to TRBJ1-3; D is perhaps TRBD1 (6 bases). This CDR3 has 15 residues. The germline V and J ends were trimmed by 0 bases and 2 bases, with 8 bases remaining between them. Germline lookup yields CDR1 WNHNN and CDR2 SYGVQD (reference sequence). CDR3 DNA: TGCGCCAGCAGTGAGTCACAGGGAACTGGAAACACCATATATTTT. Its protein product is CASSESQGTGNTIYF.

The chain combines TRBV20-1 with TRBJ2-7, with a tentative D call TRBD1 (6 bases). CDR1 and CDR2 from the germline V gene are DFQATT and SNEGSKA (reference sequence). The CDR3 spans 11 residues. Trimming cost V 3 bases and J 5 bases, with 8 bases left between them. The CDR3 nucleotides read TGCAGTGCTAGGCAGGGGAACGAGCAGTACTTC. It codes for CSARQGNEQYF.

The V and J genes are TRBV5-1 and TRBJ2-7, with D maybe TRBD1 (6 bases). Germline CDR1 and CDR2: SGHRS and YFSETQ. The CDR3 runs 14 residues. Trimming left V 1 base short and J 7 bases short, with 15 bases between. This chain's CDR3 is CASSLPGVTGEQYF. The CDR3 region has the DNA TGCGCCAGCAGCTTGCCAGGGGTTACGGGGGAGCAGTACTTC. The variable domain in full, completed from reference TRBV5-1 and TRBJ2-7, reads KAGVTQTPRYLIKTRGQQVTLSCSPISGHRSVSWYQQTPGQGLQFLFEYFSETQRNKGNFPGRFSGRQFSNSRSEMNVSTLELGDSALYLCASSLPGVTGEQYFGPGTRLTVT.

The rearrangement links TRBV29-1 to TRBJ1-1, with 7 bases identical to TRBD1. With V trimmed by 1 base and J by 11 bases, 7 bases remained unmatched. CDR3 length: 12 residues. Germline V gene lookup returns CDR1 SQVTM and CDR2 ANQGSEA. The CDR3 DNA reads as TGCAGCGTTGAAGTGGGACAGTCGGCGGCTTTCTTT. Its protein product is CSVEVGQSAAFF. Full variable domain (outside the CDR3, taken from reference TRBV29-1 and TRBJ1-1): SAVISQKPSRDICQRGTSLTIQCQVDSQVTMMFWYRQQPGQSLTLIATANQGSEATYESGFVIDKFPISRPNLTFSTLTVSNMSPEDSSIYLCSVEVGQSAAFFGQGTRLTVV.

The V and J genes are TRBV5-1 and TRBJ1-2, with D perhaps TRBD1 (5 bases). V was cut by 2 bases and J by 0 bases, with 11 bases left in between. This CDR3 has 15 amino acids. Germline V lookup: CDR1 SGHRS, CDR2 YFSETQ. CDR3 protein: CASSFSTETNYGYTF. Here the CDR3 DNA reads TGCGCCAGCAGCTTTTCGACAGAGACTAACTATGGCTACACCTTC.

The chain joins TRBV5-1 to TRBJ2-1; TRBD2 aligns across 7 bases. The CDR3 contains 15 residues. CDR1 and CDR2 (germline): SGHRS, YFSETQ. The V gene end was trimmed by 4 bases and the J gene end by 0 bases; junction bases not matched to a gene: 4. The CDR3 reads CASSPAGFSYNEQFF. CDR3 bases: TGCGCCAGCAGCCCAGCGGGATTCTCCTACAATGAGCAGTTCTTC.

The rearrangement joins TRBV12-5 to TRBJ2-2, with TRBD1 matching 9 bases. V lost 7 bases to trimming and J lost 7 bases; unmatched junction nucleotides: 10. Germline-derived CDR1 and CDR2 are LGHNT and FRNRAP. The CDR3 is 15 residues long. The DNA for the CDR3 is TGTGCTAGTGCCAGGGGACAGGGTAGGAACGGGGAGCTGTTTTTT. Its translation is CASARGQGRNGELFF.

The chain is built from TRBV5-4 and TRBJ2-5; TRBD2 matches 11 bases. Germline loops: CDR1 SGHNT, CDR2 YYREEE (reference sequence). The CDR3 spans 16 residues. V dropped 1 base and J dropped 5; count of bases not matched to a gene: 7. CDR3 amino acids: CASSLTLAGGVETQYF. The CDR3 DNA sequence: TGTGCCAGCAGCTTGACCCTAGCGGGAGGCGTGGAGACCCAGTACTTC.

This chain links TRBV27 with TRBJ2-7; no clear D gene. There are 13 residues in the CDR3. V was trimmed by 5 bases and J by 0 bases, leaving 8 bases between them. The germline V gene has CDR1 MNHEY and CDR2 SMNVEV (reference sequence). The CDR3 spells CASSGQSSYEQYF. CDR3 nucleotide sequence: TGTGCCAGCAGTGGGCAAAGCTCCTACGAGCAGTACTTC.

The chain recombines TRBV5-1 with TRBJ2-2; TRBD2 is a possible D gene (5 bases). With 6 bases removed from V and 1 base from J, the gap between germline ends came to 7 bases. This CDR3 contains 13 residues. Germline CDR1 is SGHRS and CDR2 is YFSETQ. CDR3 residues: CASNAGNTGELFF. The CDR3 DNA sequence: TGCGCCAGCAACGCGGGGAACACCGGGGAGCTGTTTTTT.